The rows below give T cell receptor beta chains drawn from one sample of a study of T cell repertoires in cytomegalovirus infection. TCRdb recomputed calls from the reads with MiXCR, one row per CDR3 protein. The table records 750,000 to 950,000 distinct CDR3 sequences, almost 30% of them present only once. Antigens for these TCRs are unknown. The specimen comprised cultured CD8+ T cells from PBMCs, sampled from culture after CMV antigen stimulation. Source of these receptors: a human donor in good health (CMV status not recorded). Some clones in this sample may be carry-over from other donors' samples. The CDR3 runs from the conserved cysteine through the conserved F or W. A D gene is named only where the DNA matches it firmly. Clone size is shown for a subset of rows, as once, few, many or a class of expanded clone.

V gene	D gene	clone size	J gene	CDR3 protein	CDR3 DNA
TRBV12-3/TRBV12-4	.	few	TRBJ1-2	CASTGGAGGYTF	TGTGCCAGCACCGGAGGGGCGGGGGGCTACACCTTC
TRBV7-2	.	many	TRBJ2-4	CASSRPGDGAKNIQYF	TGTGCCAGCAGCCGTCCAGGGGATGGAGCCAAAAACATTCAGTACTTC
TRBV5-8	.	.	TRBJ2-1	CASSFWEGRAGDEQFF	TGTGCCAGCAGTTTTTGGGAAGGGAGAGCTGGTGATGAGCAGTTCTTC
TRBV19	.	.	TRBJ2-3	CASSIGLAIGDTQYF	TGTGCCAGTAGTATAGGGCTAGCGATTGGAGATACGCAGTATTTT
TRBV9	.	.	TRBJ2-1	CASSALGGPARDEQFF	TGTGCCAGCAGCGCCCTCGGAGGACCAGCGAGGGATGAGCAGTTCTTC
TRBV10-3	TRBD1	.	TRBJ2-2	CAISGGTGGTPNTGELFF	TGTGCCATCAGTGGTGGGACAGGGGGCACTCCGAACACCGGGGAGCTGTTTTTT
TRBV6-6	TRBD2	few	TRBJ2-1	CASSPEVVAGGNEQFF	TGTGCCAGCAGTCCGGAGGTAGTAGCGGGGGGAAATGAGCAGTTCTTC
TRBV7-8	TRBD1	few	TRBJ2-2	CASSLVGQGNTGELFF	TGTGCCAGCAGCTTAGTAGGACAGGGGAACACCGGGGAGCTGTTTTTT
TRBV10-1	TRBD2	.	TRBJ2-5	CASSEGTSAEGEETQYF	TGCGCCAGCAGTGAGGGTACTAGCGCCGAGGGAGAAGAGACCCAGTACTTC
TRBV12-3/TRBV12-4	.	many	TRBJ2-3	CASRSITDTQYF	TGTGCCAGCAGATCGATCACAGATACGCAGTATTTT
TRBV27	.	few	TRBJ1-5	CASSFAHWQPQHF	TGTGCCAGCAGTTTCGCTCATTGGCAGCCCCAGCATTTT
TRBV7-9	.	few	TRBJ1-1	CASTRSDLKRGTEAFF	TGTGCCAGCACCCGATCAGACCTGAAACGGGGCACTGAAGCTTTCTTT
TRBV6-5	.	.	TRBJ2-5	CASSIQGTGETQYF	TGTGCCAGCAGCATTCAGGGAACGGGGGAGACCCAGTACTTC
TRBV6-1	TRBD1	.	TRBJ2-7	CASSDRGTAYEQYF	TGTGCCAGCAGCGACAGGGGAACCGCCTACGAGCAGTACTTC
TRBV12-3/TRBV12-4	.	many	TRBJ2-3	CASGDGTDTQYF	TGTGCCAGCGGAGATGGCACAGATACGCAGTATTTT
TRBV5-6	TRBD1	.	TRBJ2-4	CASSLGQGGIQYF	TGTGCCAGCAGCTTGGGACAGGGTGGCATTCAGTACTTC
TRBV20-1	.	.	TRBJ2-5	CSARERGGETQYF	TGCAGTGCTAGAGAACGGGGCGGCGAGACCCAGTACTTC
TRBV11-1	.	many	TRBJ2-1	CASSLVWGATNEQFF	TGTGCCAGCAGCTTAGTTTGGGGGGCGACGAATGAGCAGTTCTTC
TRBV12-3/TRBV12-4	.	.	TRBJ1-5	CASSLAQGLGQPQHF	TGTGCCAGCAGTTTAGCTCAGGGGTTGGGACAGCCCCAGCATTTT
TRBV6-1	TRBD2	few	TRBJ2-5	CASSGAGGALETQYF	TGTGCCAGCAGTGGAGCGGGGGGAGCCCTGGAGACCCAGTACTTC